The 14 T cell receptor beta chains listed next were all sequenced from one sample in a study of low-dose radiotherapy and immunotherapy resistance in tumors. TRAV- and TRBV-specific primers were used for first-strand cDNA, which covered alpha and beta chains. Over roughly 19 PCR cycles, TCRs were amplified from a constant-region primer and V-primer adapter. From the reads, TCRdb called clonotypes with MiXCR, one entry per CDR3 protein. The sample lists under 90,000 distinct CDR3 sequences; roughly 19% were seen once. Time point noted: before trial treatment. The sample in question was PBMCs, obtained before treatment. The source is a male donor with prostate cancer.

This clonotype was seen a few times. This chain's CDR3 is CASCPGLALAGELFF. The CDR3 nucleotides are TGTGCCAGCTGTCCGGGACTAGCGCTTGCCGGGGAGCTGTTTTTT. The chain joins TRBV2 to TRBJ2-2; 10 positions agree with TRBD2. This CDR3 contains 15 residues. V was pared by 8 bases and J by 6 bases, with 9 bases of the junction left unmatched. Per the germline V gene, CDR1 is SNHLY and CDR2 is FYNNEI. Full variable domain (remainder filled in from reference TRBV2 and TRBJ2-2): EPEVTQTPSHQVTQMGQEVILRCVPISNHLYFYWYRQILGQKVEFLVSFYNNEISEKSEIFDDQFSVERPDGSNFTLKIRSTKLEDSAMYFCASCPGLALAGELFFGEGSRLTVL.

This clonotype showed up many times. The CDR3 DNA is TGTGCCAGCAGCTTATCTCAGGTCGCGGTCGCCTACGAGCAGTACTTC. It encodes CASSLSQVAVAYEQYF. The chain recombines TRBV7-2 with TRBJ2-7; D unclear. CDR3 size: 16 residues. The V end was cut by 2 bases, the J end by 2 bases, with 16 bases between. The germline V gene encodes CDR1 SGHTA and CDR2 FQGNSA.

This clonotype was observed many times. The J gene is TRBJ1-1, the V gene TRBV12-3 or TRBV12-4, with D maybe TRBD1 (6 bases). The V end lost 6 bases, the J end lost 2 bases, and 13 bases lay between the germline ends. The CDR3 contains 14 residues. CDR3 residues: CASSKGELNTEAFF. CDR3 nucleotides: TGTGCCAGCAGCAAGGGGGAGCTTAACACTGAAGCTTTCTTT.

This clonotype appeared a single time. V gene TRBV7-2 combines with J gene TRBJ2-4; 12 positions match TRBD2. The CDR3 consists of 17 residues. In germline, CDR1 is SGHTA, CDR2 FQGNSA. With V trimmed by 1 base and J by 9 bases, 10 bases remained unmatched. The CDR3 loop reads CASSLGLAGGPLSIQYF. CDR3 in DNA: TGTGCCAGCAGCTTAGGTCTAGCGGGAGGGCCACTAAGCATTCAGTACTTC.

The V and J genes are TRBV5-1 and TRBJ1-1; D uncertain. The CDR3 is made up of 14 amino acids. V lost 2 bases to trimming and J lost 1 base, with 9 bases between them. The germline V gene has CDR1 SGHRS and CDR2 YFSETQ. CDR3 residues: CASSFTVANTEAFF. In DNA form, the CDR3 reads TGCGCCAGCAGCTTTACAGTAGCGAACACTGAAGCTTTCTTT.

This chain uses TRBV6-5 with TRBJ2-3; D is ambiguous. The CDR3 spans 15 residues. The V end lost 8 bases, the J end lost 2 bases, and 17 bases lay between the germline ends. CDR1 MNHEY and CDR2 SVGAGI come from the germline V gene. CDR3 region: CASRQPTGSTDTQYF. The CDR3 DNA follows: TGTGCCAGCCGCCAACCGACGGGTTCCACAGATACGCAGTATTTT.

With regard to this clonotype: A read error is likely here: a far larger clone is one base away. The chain has TRBV12-3 or TRBV12-4 and TRBJ2-7; 13 bases align to TRBD2. The CDR3 spans 16 residues. V lost 6 bases and J lost 7; bases outside the gene matches: 12. CDR3 sequence: CASSRLAGGIYNEQYF. CDR3 DNA sequence: TGTGCCAGCAGCCGACTAGCGGGGGGTATTTACAATGAGCAGTACTTC.

The chain uses TRBV20-1 and TRBJ2-5, with unresolved D. CDR3 length equals 11 residues. Looked up from germline, CDR1 is DFQATT and CDR2 is SNEGSKA (reference sequence). Trimming shortened V by 4 bases and J by 2 bases, and 5 bases separated the two germline ends. As DNA, the CDR3 is TGCAGTGCTAAGAGACAAGAGACCCAGTACTTC. Translation: CSAKRQETQYF.

The chain recombines TRBV29-1 with TRBJ2-4; the D is unclear. In germline, CDR1 is SQVTM, CDR2 ANQGSEA. The CDR3 extends over 10 amino acids. Trimming pared 6 bases from V and 5 bases from J, leaving 5 bases between. CDR3 bases: TGCAGCGTAGTGGAAAACATTCAGTACTTC. It specifies CSVVENIQYF.

The table lists this clonotype with many counts. V gene TRBV7-2 combines with J gene TRBJ2-7, with D perhaps matching TRBD2 (6 bases). CDR1 is SGHTA, CDR2 FQGNSA, per germline. V was trimmed by 4 bases and J by 9 bases, leaving 10 bases between them. The CDR3 has 11 amino acids. The CDR3 bases are TGTGCCAGCAGCTCAGTCGGGGGGCAGTACTTC. Translated, it gives CASSSVGGQYF.

This clonotype has at least ten counts. The CDR3 region is CASSLHGPGNEQFF. CDR3 DNA: TGTGCCAGCAGCTTACATGGGCCCGGTAATGAGCAGTTCTTC. The V call is TRBV7-9, the J call TRBJ2-1, with D hard to call. V lost 2 bases, J lost 7 bases, and 12 bases lay in between. Germline V gene data show CDR1 as SEHNR and CDR2 as FQNEAQ (reference sequence). CDR3 size: 14 residues.

The chain links TRBV19 to TRBJ1-1, with 8 bases matching TRBD1. Trimming took 3 bases from V and 10 from J; bases not matched to a gene: 1. The CDR3 length is 11 residues. Germline CDR1 LNHDA, CDR2 SQIVND (reference sequence). CDR3 sequence: CASSIGTGAFF. The CDR3 nucleotides read TGTGCCAGTAGTATCGGGACAGGAGCTTTCTTT.

There are many counts of this clonotype. The rearrangement joins TRBV5-6 to TRBJ1-1; D uncertain. Germline V gene sequence: CDR1 SGHDT, CDR2 YYEEEE. This CDR3 has 16 residues. Deletions cut 4 bases from V and 6 bases from J, with 22 bases between. The CDR3 spells CASSPRVRVWPAEAFF. The CDR3 nucleotides read TGTGCCAGCAGCCCACGGGTACGGGTATGGCCGGCTGAAGCTTTCTTT.

V and J are TRBV5-1 and TRBJ2-5; 7 bases match TRBD2. The CDR3 length is 18 residues. Per germline, CDR1 SGHRS and CDR2 YFSETQ. J gave up 2 bases and V 2 bases, and 15 bases lay outside the gene matches. This CDR3 is CASSFNRLAGVEQETQYF. The CDR3, as DNA: TGCGCCAGCAGCTTTAATCGACTAGCCGGGGTCGAACAAGAGACCCAGTACTTC.